The 29 T cell receptor beta chains below come from one sample, sequenced in a study of graft-versus-host responses after intestinal transplantation (dated by TCRdb to the early 2020s). Library preparation employed the immunoSEQ multiplex PCR assay. Here the immuneACCESS table is served through TCRdb, limited to in-frame sequences with V and J called. Missing clones are a known gap in these copies; in checked studies unresolved V genes cover under half, and the rest lacks a known reason. This sample comprises 29,000 or so clones, around 92% of them detected only once. The top ten hold around 0.72% of the sample. Specimen: PBMCs, collected 66 days after intestinal transplant. The receptors shown here come from a human patient who received an intestinal transplant, so some T cells may come from the graft donor.

The chain joins TRBV30 to TRBJ1-4; D gene unclear. V was cut by 0 bases and J by 8 bases, with 13 bases left in between. The CDR3 loop spans 14 amino acids. Germline V gives CDR1 GTSNPN, CDR2 SVGIG (reference sequence). This CDR3 reads CAWSVSHSLEKLFF. CDR3 DNA: TGTGCCTGGAGTGTAAGTCACTCACTCGAAAAACTGTTTTTT.

The chain combines TRBV18 with TRBJ2-5, with 8 bases matching TRBD1. V gave up 4 bases and J gave up 11 bases; unmatched junction bases: 12. CDR1 is KGHSH, CDR2 LQKENI, per germline. The CDR3 has 14 amino acids. CDR3 nucleotides: TGTGCCAGCTCACTAGGGACAGGTGATAGCGGACAGTACTTC. It encodes CASSLGTGDSGQYF. Full variable domain (outside the CDR3, taken from reference TRBV18 and TRBJ2-5): NAGVMQNPRHLVRRRGQEARLRCSPMKGHSHVYWYRQLPEEGLKFMVYLQKENIIDESGMPKERFSAEFPKEGPSILRIQQVVRGDSAAYFCASSLGTGDSGQYFGPGTRLLVL.

J is TRBJ1-1 and V is TRBV14; D call uncertain. The V end lost 2 bases, the J end lost 5 bases, and 12 bases lay between the germline ends. CDR3 size: 14 residues. Per the germline V gene, CDR1 is SGHDN and CDR2 is FVKESK. This chain's CDR3 is CASSQLSPGTEAFF. CDR3 sequence (DNA): TGTGCCAGCAGCCAACTCTCCCCCGGGACTGAAGCTTTCTTT.

J is TRBJ2-7 and V is TRBV28; D not resolved. V was pared by 6 bases and J by 8 bases, with 11 bases between. Looked up from germline, CDR1 is MDHEN and CDR2 is SYDVKM. The CDR3 runs 11 residues. This CDR3 is CASSPLQKQYF. CDR3 nucleotide sequence: TGTGCCAGCAGCCCCCTCCAGAAGCAGTACTTC.

The chain combines TRBV28 with TRBJ1-5; TRBD1 matches at 9 bases. Trimming removed 3 bases from V and 2 bases from J; junction bases left unmatched: 2. This CDR3 has 15 residues. Germline lookup yields CDR1 MDHEN and CDR2 SYDVKM. CDR3 region: CASSFRTGGNQPQHF. The CDR3 region has the DNA TGTGCCAGCAGTTTCAGGACAGGGGGCAATCAGCCCCAGCATTTT.

This sequence joins TRBV28 and TRBJ1-5; no firm D call. The CDR3 length is 13 residues. The V and J ends lost 5 bases and 3 bases respectively, with 8 bases between them. CDR1 and CDR2 (germline): MDHEN, SYDVKM. The CDR3 region is CASSHGFNQPQHF. The CDR3 bases are TGTGCCAGCAGTCACGGATTCAATCAGCCCCAGCATTTT.

This chain connects TRBV28 to TRBJ2-7; D is uncertain. The germline V and J ends were trimmed by 4 bases and 1 base, with 11 bases remaining between them. The CDR3 has 14 residues. Per the germline V gene, CDR1 is MDHEN and CDR2 is SYDVKM. CDR3 sequence: CASSSDGPSYEQYF. CDR3 nucleotide sequence: TGTGCCAGCAGTTCGGACGGGCCTTCCTACGAGCAGTACTTC. Supplemented by reference TRBV28 and TRBJ2-7, the full variable domain reads DVKVTQSSRYLVKRTGEKVFLECVQDMDHENMFWYRQDPGLGLRLIYFSYDVKMKEKGDIPEGYSVSREKKERFSLILESASTNQTSMYLCASSSDGPSYEQYFGPGTRLTVT.

The chain joins TRBV18 to TRBJ1-5; D uncertain. The germline V gene has CDR1 KGHSH and CDR2 LQKENI. The length of the CDR3 is 16 residues. V was trimmed by 0 bases and J by 2 bases, leaving 11 bases between them. For the CDR3, the DNA is TGTGCCAGCTCACCACCCCCGGGGAAGGGCAATCAGCCCCAGCATTTT. Protein sequence: CASSPPPGKGNQPQHF.

CDR3 nucleotides: TGCGCCAGCAGCCAAGGACAAGGCTACACCTTC. Protein sequence: CASSQGQGYTF. The chain recombines TRBV4-1 with TRBJ1-2, with no clear D. CDR3 size: 11 residues. V lost 1 base, J lost 8 bases, and 5 bases lay in between. The V gene's germline CDR1 is MGHRA and CDR2 YSYEKL.

The chain joins TRBV5-6 to TRBJ2-5, with no clear D. The CDR3 runs to 12 residues. Germline values: CDR1 SGHDT, CDR2 YYEEEE. V was clipped by 4 bases and J by 1 base, with 5 bases between them. The CDR3 DNA sequence: TGTGCCAGCAGCCATGTCCAAGAGACCCAGTACTTC. It is translated as CASSHVQETQYF.

This chain uses TRBV27 with TRBJ2-7, with D possibly being TRBD2 (5 bases). The CDR3 consists of 13 residues. V was clipped by 8 bases and J by 0 bases, with 11 bases between them. Germline lookup yields CDR1 MNHEY and CDR2 SMNVEV (reference sequence). Written as DNA, the CDR3 is TGTGCCAGCGCTGGACTCGACTCCTACGAGCAGTACTTC. The encoded protein is CASAGLDSYEQYF.

This chain joins TRBV27 and TRBJ2-1, with a weak D call TRBD2 (6 bases). Trimming cost V 6 bases and J 6 bases, with 15 bases left between them. This CDR3 is built from 14 residues. In germline, CDR1 is MNHEY, CDR2 SMNVEV (reference sequence). CDR3 region: CASSSGGTLNEQFF. The DNA of the CDR3 is TGTGCCAGCAGCTCCGGGGGAACCCTCAATGAGCAGTTCTTC.

The CDR3 is CASSLNLDRAHNEQFF. CDR3 sequence (DNA): TGTGCCAGTAGTCTAAACCTCGACAGGGCCCACAATGAGCAGTTCTTC. The V call is TRBV19, the J call TRBJ2-1, with 7 bases aligning to TRBD1. The germline CDR1 and CDR2 sequences are LNHDA and SQIVND (reference sequence). The V segment lost 5 bases and the J segment 5 bases; nucleotides outside the gene matches: 12. This CDR3 contains 16 residues.

CDR3 amino acids: CASRGGTGSSQPQHF. The CDR3 DNA reads TGTGCCAGCAGGGGGGGAACAGGGTCGAGTCAGCCCCAGCATTTT. J is TRBJ1-5 and V is TRBV6-1, with a tentative D call TRBD1 (6 bases). Germline V gene data show CDR1 as MNHNS and CDR2 as SASEGT. V lost 6 bases, J lost 6 bases, and 18 bases lay in between. CDR3 length equals 15 residues.

J is TRBJ2-7 and V is TRBV6-5; 10 nucleotides line up with TRBD1. Germline CDR1 is MNHEY and CDR2 is SVGAGI. With 0 bases clipped from V and 4 bases from J, the junction kept 6 bases outside the gene matches. The CDR3 consists of 16 residues. In DNA form, the CDR3 reads TGTGCCAGCAGTTACTCCTTCGGGGACAGGGGTTACGAGCAGTACTTC. Its protein product is CASSYSFGDRGYEQYF.

The chain carries TRBV29-1 and TRBJ2-1; TRBD1 agrees at 7 bases. CDR3 size: 13 residues. The V gene's germline CDR1 is SQVTM and CDR2 ANQGSEA. V trimming: 6 bases; J trimming: 3 bases; junction bases outside the gene matches: 5. The CDR3 loop reads CSVPGTDYNEQFF. CDR3 sequence (DNA): TGCAGCGTACCGGGGACAGACTACAATGAGCAGTTCTTC.

This rearrangement joins TRBV7-9 to TRBJ1-6, with unresolved D. The CDR3 sequence is 13 residues long. Germline CDR1 is SEHNR and CDR2 is FQNEAQ (reference sequence). Trimming removed 6 bases at V and 5 bases at J, with 8 bases between. The CDR3 DNA is TGTGCCAGCAGTTTTGGGAATAATTCACCCCTCCACTTT. Protein sequence: CASSFGNNSPLHF.

The V call is TRBV5-6, the J call TRBJ1-2, with 7 positions matching TRBD1. This CDR3 has 19 residues. The germline CDR1 and CDR2 sequences are SGHDT and YYEEEE. J was trimmed by 4 bases and V by 4 bases; bases with no gene match: 22. CDR3 in amino acids: CASSPPPYRGHDNLYGYTF. CDR3 nucleotide sequence: TGTGCCAGCAGCCCACCCCCCTATAGGGGGCATGATAACCTCTATGGCTACACCTTC.

For this clone: This sample also contains other DNA sequences that code for the same CDR3. CDR3 residues: CASSVGSGRSGELFF. Written as DNA, the CDR3 is TGTGCCAGCAGCGTAGGTAGCGGGAGGTCCGGGGAGCTGTTTTTT. V gene TRBV9 combines with J gene TRBJ2-2; 10 nucleotides align to TRBD2. After removal of 0 bases from V and 6 bases from J, the junction contained 2 bases not matched to a gene. Germline CDR1 SGDLS, CDR2 YYNGEE. The CDR3 runs 15 residues.

This chain links TRBV2 with TRBJ1-5; D uncertain. CDR3 length: 16 amino acids. Trimming removed 5 bases from V and 4 bases from J, with 18 bases in between. Germline CDR1 and CDR2: SNHLY and FYNNEI. The CDR3 DNA reads TGTGCCAGCAGTAAAACCCCCGCGGACTCGAATCAGCCCCAGCATTTT. Translating it yields CASSKTPADSNQPQHF.

The V call is TRBV25-1, the J call TRBJ2-1, with 9 bases identical to TRBD1. The germline V gene encodes CDR1 MGHDK and CDR2 SYGVNS. V gave up 5 bases and J gave up 4 bases; unmatched junction bases: 12. The CDR3 has 17 residues. DNA for the CDR3: TGTGCCAGCAGTCATCCGGGACAGGGAGGGAGATACAATGAGCAGTTCTTC. It codes for CASSHPGQGGRYNEQFF.

The V gene is TRBV13, the J gene TRBJ2-1, with unresolved D. In germline, CDR1 is PRHDT, CDR2 FYEKMQ (reference sequence). V was trimmed by 5 bases and J by 3 bases, leaving 11 bases between them. The CDR3 spans 14 residues. The CDR3: CASSPASGYNEQFF. The CDR3 coding sequence is TGTGCCAGCAGCCCCGCGTCCGGCTACAATGAGCAGTTCTTC. Looking up the rest from reference TRBV13 and TRBJ2-1 gives the full variable domain: AAGVIQSPRHLIKEKRETATLKCYPIPRHDTVYWYQQGPGQDPQFLISFYEKMQSDKGSIPDRFSAQQFSDYHSELNMSSLELGDSALYFCASSPASGYNEQFFGPGTRLTVL.

V and J are TRBV4-2 and TRBJ2-7, with a tentative D call TRBD2 (6 bases). CDR3 length equals 14 residues. The V end lost 1 base, the J end lost 0 bases, and 7 bases lay between the germline ends. Germline V lookup: CDR1 LGHNA, CDR2 YNFKEQ. The CDR3 nucleotides are TGTGCCAGCAGCCAAGGGGACTCCTCCTACGAGCAGTACTTC. Encoded protein: CASSQGDSSYEQYF.

V and J are TRBV9 and TRBJ1-1; perhaps TRBD1 as D (6 bases). Germline V gene sequence: CDR1 SGDLS, CDR2 YYNGEE. The length of the CDR3 is 13 residues. V lost 1 base and J lost 7, with 11 bases in between. In DNA form, the CDR3 reads TGTGCCAGCAGCGTACTCGGGGGCAGTGAAGCTTTCTTT. Encoded protein: CASSVLGGSEAFF.

V and J are TRBV30 and TRBJ2-5, with 7 bases that match TRBD2. J was trimmed by 5 bases and V by 8 bases; bases with no gene match: 14. This CDR3 has 14 residues. Germline CDR1 and CDR2: GTSNPN and SVGIG (reference sequence). The CDR3 DNA reads as TGTGCCCGCAGGTCCGCGGGAGCGTGGGAGACCCAGTACTTC. Its protein is CARRSAGAWETQYF.

The rearrangement links TRBV5-4 to TRBJ2-7; TRBD2 aligns across 8 bases. The CDR3 runs 14 residues. V was clipped by 2 bases and J by 5 bases; unmatched bases: 6. Germline values: CDR1 SGHNT, CDR2 YYREEE (reference sequence). In DNA, the CDR3 is TGTGCCAGCAGCTTACTAGCGGACCTTGACGAGCAGTACTTC. Translating gives CASSLLADLDEQYF.

This sequence joins TRBV2 and TRBJ2-2, with D tentatively TRBD1 or TRBD2 (6 bases each). Per the germline V gene, CDR1 is SNHLY and CDR2 is FYNNEI. V lost 4 bases to trimming and J lost 4 bases, with 19 bases between them. The length of the CDR3 is 17 residues. CDR3 loop: CASSVLVGGSGTGELFF. As DNA, the CDR3 is TGTGCCAGCAGTGTACTAGTGGGGGGCTCGGGCACCGGGGAGCTGTTTTTT.

The chain is built from TRBV27 and TRBJ2-1, with TRBD2 identical over 10 bases. The CDR3 is made up of 16 amino acids. Trimming at V came to 2 bases and at J to 2 bases, leaving 3 bases not matched to a gene. CDR1 is MNHEY, CDR2 SMNVEV, per germline (reference sequence). The CDR3 here is CASSLGLADPYNEQFF. The DNA for the CDR3 is TGTGCCAGCAGTTTAGGACTAGCGGACCCCTACAATGAGCAGTTCTTC.

This sequence joins TRBV6-5 and TRBJ1-2, with TRBD1 as a possible D gene (6 bases). V lost 1 base and J 7 bases, leaving 16 bases between the germline ends. Germline V gene data show CDR1 as MNHEY and CDR2 as SVGAGI. The CDR3 has 15 residues. The CDR3 sequence is CASSYYTGSHAGYTF. The CDR3 region has the DNA TGTGCCAGCAGTTACTATACAGGGTCCCACGCTGGCTACACCTTC.